This TCR beta chain is from a study of control samples from healthy donors and cancer patients. The CDR3 has 13 amino acids. With 6 bases clipped from V and 9 bases from J, the junction kept 7 bases outside the gene matches. Germline values: CDR1 LNHNV, CDR2 YYDKDF (reference sequence). The data were produced by immunoSEQ multiplex PCR, yet TCRdb's version contains in-frame clones alone and is incomplete. The sample yields 150,000 to 200,000 clones, 92% seen once. The V gene is TRBV15, the J gene TRBJ2-1; 8 nucleotides match TRBD1. What was sequenced was blood. This TCR was recovered from a woman in her twenties or thirties in good health. In DNA form, the CDR3 reads TGTGCCACCAGGGTTTCAGGGGGCATTGAGCAGTTCTTC. Encoded protein: CATRVSGGIEQFF.